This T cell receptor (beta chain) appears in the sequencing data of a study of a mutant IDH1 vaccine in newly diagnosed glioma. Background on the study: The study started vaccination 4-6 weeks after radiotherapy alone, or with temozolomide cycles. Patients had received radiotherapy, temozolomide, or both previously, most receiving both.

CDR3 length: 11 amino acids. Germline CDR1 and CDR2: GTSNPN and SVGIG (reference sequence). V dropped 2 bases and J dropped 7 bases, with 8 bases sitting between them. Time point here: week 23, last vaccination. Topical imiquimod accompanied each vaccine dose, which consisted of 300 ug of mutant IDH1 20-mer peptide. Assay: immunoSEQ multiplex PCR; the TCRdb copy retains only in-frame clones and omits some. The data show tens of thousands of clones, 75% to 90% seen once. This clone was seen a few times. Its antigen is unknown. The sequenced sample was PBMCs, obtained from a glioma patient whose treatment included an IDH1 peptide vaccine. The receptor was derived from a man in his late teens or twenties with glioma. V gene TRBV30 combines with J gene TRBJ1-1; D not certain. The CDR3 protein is CAWSTLGEAFF. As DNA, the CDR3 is TGTGCCTGGAGTACGTTAGGTGAAGCTTTCTTT. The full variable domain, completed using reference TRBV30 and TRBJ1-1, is SQTIHQWPATLVQPVGSPLSLECTVEGTSNPNLYWYRQAAGRGLQLLFYSVGIGQISSEVPQNLSASRPQDRQFILSSKKLLLSDSGFYLCAWSTLGEAFFGQGTRLTVV.